This T cell receptor beta chain was sequenced in a study of graft-versus-host responses after intestinal transplantation. Study background: All of the recipients had induction that used anti-thymocyte globulin, then tacrolimus and steroids for about 3 years.

The repertoire was sequenced with immunoSEQ multiplex PCR; TCRdb's copy has only in-frame clones and lacks some. The sample records approximately 85,000 clones, 85% to 95% being singletons. Findings and limits, study-wide: Recipient-marrow GvH clones were detected, some having first appeared in ileum or blood. Early post-transplant falls in HvG clones accompanied the peak levels of circulating GvH clones.

Details on this clone: Its antigen is undetermined.

This clonotype was obtained from a human donor who was the organ donor for an intestinal transplant. The input for sequencing was unstimulated CD8+ T cells sorted from spleen or lymph node cells, taken before transplant.

The CDR3 DNA reads as TGTGCCAGCAGCCGGGACTCTACCTACGAGCAGTACTTC. It specifies CASSRDSTYEQYF. The rearrangement links TRBV7-9 to TRBJ2-7, with D possibly matching TRBD2 (6 bases). This CDR3 region has 13 residues. Germline V lookup: CDR1 SEHNR, CDR2 FQNEAQ (reference sequence). The V gene lost 5 bases and the J gene lost 2 bases, with 10 bases spanning the gap.